The T cell receptor (beta chain) under discussion was sequenced for a study of T cells after yellow fever vaccination (dated by TCRdb to between 2018 and 2020). Background on the whole study: The SMART-Seq v4 Ultra Low Input RNA kit was used to prepare libraries from fractions with low cell numbers. Bulk TCR alpha and beta repertoires were sequenced longitudinally to track T-cell clones before and after primary and booster YFV17D yellow fever vaccination. The cohort comprised two healthy male donors, one aged 18 to 30 and one aged 30 to 40 years. Blood was collected at multiple timepoints before and after primary and secondary immunization, and bulk PBMC replicates and cell subsets were isolated. Here is what the overall study found, with its caveats: FACS-sorted repertoires could contain abundant contaminating clonotypes from the bulk population, so computational filtering was required. Compared with the primary T-cell response, the secondary T-cell response was weaker but faster, peaking on day 5 rather than day 15. A small share of clonotypes occurred in both CD4 and CD8 compartments, likely arising from convergent recombination. The study included only a couple of donors, which limits how far the findings can be generalized. Most clones expanded after primary vaccination were re-detected after the booster (almost 98% of CD4 and 80% to 90% of CD8), suggesting broad memory maintenance.

This sample was sequenced with an Illumina NovaSeq 6000. Synthesis of TCR cDNA relied on 5'RACE template switching, a step that introduced a universal primer site along with unique molecular identifiers. cDNA synthesis was primed from both the TCR alpha and TCR beta constant segments. Libraries were amplified in two PCR steps, with sample barcodes and sequencing adapters added in the second step. Sequencing of the libraries was done on either Illumina HiSeq 2500 (2x100 bp) or NovaSeq (2x150 bp). As for how the authors treated the data: Demultiplexing of reads and collapsing into UMI consensus sequences were performed with MIGEC, and V(D)J alignment was carried out with MiXCR. Using edgeR on replicate PBMC samples, clonotypes were called vaccine-responding if FDR was below 0.01 and the log2 fold change was above 5 up to day 15. Each bulk clonotype received a CD4 or CD8 identity based on whether the sequenced CD4 or CD8 repertoire contained that clonotype at higher abundance. TCRdb applied fastp at Q25 and MiXCR to the public reads, then kept only in-frame beta chains. When rows share a CDR3 protein, they turn into one entry using the most common DNA and genes. The V and J calls and clone size are TCRdb's, not the authors'. This sample lists more than 200,000 distinct CDR3 sequences; roughly 4% were detected once. The ten largest clones take up around 20% of the sample.

CDR3 length: 17 amino acids, cysteine to phenylalanine. The retained sequence is limited to the CDR3, 51 bases, with the frame set at the first base. CDR1 and CDR2 (SGHRS, YFSETQ) derive from the germline V gene. The trim is 0 bases for V and 0 bases for J, with a gap of 14 bases between the germline ends. The treatment or condition label of this sample denotes: live attenuated yellow fever vaccine strain. At each blood-draw timepoint, two biological replicates of bulk PBMCs were obtained. PBMCs were isolated from peripheral blood using a standard Ficoll-Paque protocol. TriZol was used to extract RNA from bulk PBMCs, from CD4 and CD8 fractions, and from dextramer-positive and dextramer-negative fractions. At least ten counts were recorded for this clonotype. The antigen this receptor binds is unknown. Within one base of it there is no much larger clone, and no base qualities were kept.

This receptor was taken from a man aged 18-30 years who received the YFV17D yellow fever vaccine. The rearranged segments are TRBV5-1 and TRBJ2-3, with the D gene call left open. Sequencing used PBMCs, obtained 15 days after the yellow fever booster vaccination. At the DNA level, the sequence is TGCGCCAGCAGCTTGGGCAGAAACTTCTTTAGCACAGATACGCAGTATTTT. Its product reads: CASSLGRNFFSTDTQYF.